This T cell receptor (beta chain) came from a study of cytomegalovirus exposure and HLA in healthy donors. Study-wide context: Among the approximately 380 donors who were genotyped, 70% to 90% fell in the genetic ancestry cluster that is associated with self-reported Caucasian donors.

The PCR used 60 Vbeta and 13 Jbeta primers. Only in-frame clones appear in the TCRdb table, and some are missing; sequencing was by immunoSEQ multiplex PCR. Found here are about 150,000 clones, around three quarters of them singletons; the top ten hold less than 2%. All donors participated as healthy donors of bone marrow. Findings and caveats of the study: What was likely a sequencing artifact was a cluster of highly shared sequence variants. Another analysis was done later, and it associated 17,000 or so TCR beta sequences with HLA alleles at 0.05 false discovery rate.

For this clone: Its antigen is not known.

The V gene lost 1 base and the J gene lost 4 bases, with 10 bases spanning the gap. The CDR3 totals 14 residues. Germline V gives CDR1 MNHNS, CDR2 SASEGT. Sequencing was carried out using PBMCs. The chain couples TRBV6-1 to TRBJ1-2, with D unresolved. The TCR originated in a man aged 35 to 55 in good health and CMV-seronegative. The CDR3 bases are TGTGCCAGCAGTGAAGTCTTCGCAGGCTATGGCTACACCTTC. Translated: CASSEVFAGYGYTF.